The clone carrying this T cell receptor beta chain was seen once. Its antigen is as yet unknown. This sample was included in a study of a mutant IDH1 vaccine in newly diagnosed glioma. Study as a whole: Earlier care involved radiotherapy, temozolomide, or both, and the majority received both.

Time point described: week 47, end of study. Topical imiquimod accompanied each vaccine dose, which consisted of 300 ug of mutant IDH1 20-mer peptide. Data came from immunoSEQ multiplex PCR; TCRdb stores just in-frame clones and leaves some out. The profile shows around 50,000 clones, around 85% of them singletons. CDR3 length: 13 amino acids. V lost 4 bases, J lost 4 bases, and 11 bases lay in between. Germline lookup yields CDR1 SGHRS and CDR2 YFSETQ. J is TRBJ2-5 and V is TRBV5-1, with D possibly being TRBD1 (6 bases). This sample comprised PBMCs, obtained from a glioma patient whose treatment included an IDH1 peptide vaccine. This receptor was obtained from a woman aged 25 to 39 with glioma. Some clones in this sample may be carry-over from other donors' samples. The DNA for the CDR3 is TGCGCCAGCAGCGCGCAGGGGCGAGAGACCCAGTACTTC. Amino acid sequence: CASSAQGRETQYF.